This T cell receptor beta chain was identified in a study of T-cell memory formation after mild COVID-19. Trimming pared 0 bases from V and 7 bases from J, leaving 7 bases between. The CDR3 extends over 13 amino acids. A few counts support this clonotype. One entry per CDR3 protein, called by TCRdb with MiXCR from the 5' RACE reads. The sample shows a few hundred thousand distinct CDR3 sequences, about 16% of them seen only once. Sequences were obtained from PBMCs or a T cell subset sorted from them (not recorded which). V and J are TRBV12-3 or TRBV12-4 and TRBJ1-5, with D unclear. This clonotype was obtained from a man aged 18 to 35 who had mild COVID-19 (a few samples of this study predate the infection). Cell type and time point are not known. The CDR3 region is CASSLALWQPQHF. CDR3 bases: TGTGCCAGCAGTTTAGCGCTGTGGCAGCCCCAGCATTTT.